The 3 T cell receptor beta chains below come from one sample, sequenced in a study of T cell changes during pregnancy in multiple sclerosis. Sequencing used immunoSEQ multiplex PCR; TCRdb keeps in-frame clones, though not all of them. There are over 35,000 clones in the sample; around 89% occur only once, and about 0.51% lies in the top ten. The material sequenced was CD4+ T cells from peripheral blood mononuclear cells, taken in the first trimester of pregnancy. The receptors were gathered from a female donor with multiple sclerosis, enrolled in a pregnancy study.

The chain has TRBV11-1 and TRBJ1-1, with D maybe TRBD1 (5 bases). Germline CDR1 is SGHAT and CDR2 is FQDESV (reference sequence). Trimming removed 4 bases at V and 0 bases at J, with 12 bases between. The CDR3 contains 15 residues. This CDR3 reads CASSWGPGMNTEAFF. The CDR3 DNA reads TGTGCCAGCAGCTGGGGCCCTGGGATGAACACTGAAGCTTTCTTT. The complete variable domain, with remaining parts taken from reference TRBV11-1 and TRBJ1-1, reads EAEVAQSPRYKITEKSQAVAFWCDPISGHATLYWYRQILGQGPELLVQFQDESVVDDSQLPKDRFSAERLKGVDSTLKIQPAELGDSAMYLCASSWGPGMNTEAFFGQGTRLTVV.

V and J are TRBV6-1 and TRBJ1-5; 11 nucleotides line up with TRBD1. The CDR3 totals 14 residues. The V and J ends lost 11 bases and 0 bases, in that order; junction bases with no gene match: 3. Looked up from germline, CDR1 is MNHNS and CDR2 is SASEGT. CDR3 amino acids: CAGQGANSNQPQHF. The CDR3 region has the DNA TGTGCCGGACAGGGGGCGAATAGCAATCAGCCCCAGCATTTT.

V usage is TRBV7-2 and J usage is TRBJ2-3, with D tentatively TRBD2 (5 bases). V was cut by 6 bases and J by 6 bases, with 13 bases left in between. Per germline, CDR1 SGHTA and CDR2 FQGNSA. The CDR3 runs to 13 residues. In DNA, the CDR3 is TGTGCCAGCAGTCGCCAACTAGATGATACGCAGTATTTT. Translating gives CASSRQLDDTQYF. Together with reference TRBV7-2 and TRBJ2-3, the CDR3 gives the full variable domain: GAGVSQSPSNKVTEKGKDVELRCDPISGHTALYWYRQSLGQGLEFLIYFQGNSAPDKSGLPSDRFSAERTGGSVSTLTIQRTQQEDSAVYLCASSRQLDDTQYFGPGTRLTVL.